Reported below is one T cell receptor beta chain. What it binds is not known. This sample stems from a study of regulatory dendritic cells for organ transplantation. Sequenced by immunoSEQ multiplex PCR; TCRdb stores in-frame clones only, minus some. The sample has about 20,000 clones, over 75% seen once; the top ten hold roughly 0.67%. Study-wide findings and caveats: The most alloreactive TCR clonotypes were found in resting memory CD8+ cells. Memory T cells were less diverse than naive, with memory CD8+ most oligoclonal. Mature dendritic cells appeared to drive more memory CD8+ clonal expansion than regulatory ones.

Sorted subsets were CFSE-labeled and cultured approximately 5 days with allogeneic dendritic cells. Memory T cells were CD45RO+, naive were CD45RA+, sorted by FACS. Unmatched junction bases numbered 2, after V lost 1 base and J lost 3 bases. The germline gives CDR1 LGHNA, CDR2 YNFKEQ. This CDR3 contains 15 residues. The TCR comes from a human donor in good health. This rearrangement joins TRBV4-2 to TRBJ2-2; TRBD1 agrees at 7 bases. Sequencing used naive CD4+ T cells from blood cultured with regulatory dendritic cells. The sample's subset: CD45RA+ naive T cells. The DNA for the CDR3 is TGTGCCAGCAGCCAAGGGACAGGCTACACCGGGGAGCTGTTTTTT. Translation: CASSQGTGYTGELFF.